A selection of T cell receptor beta chains follows, all from one sample in a study of T cell changes during pregnancy in multiple sclerosis. Generated by immunoSEQ multiplex PCR, the TCRdb table keeps only in-frame clones and is missing some. The top ten hold 0.3% to 0.4% of the sample, which has some 49,000 clones, around 94% seen once. Material: CD4+ T cells from peripheral blood mononuclear cells, obtained in the second trimester of pregnancy. Receptor source: a female donor in good health, enrolled as a control in a pregnancy study. Each CDR3 is given with its conserved first and last residue. A D gene is named only where the DNA matches it firmly. Size is omitted from some rows. Given values are once, few, many or a class for expanded clones.

V gene	J gene	clone size	D gene	CDR3 protein	CDR3 DNA
TRBV16	TRBJ2-7	-	-	CASRPGGAPSLGGQYF	TGTGCCAGCAGGCCCGGCGGGGCACCCTCCTTGGGTGGGCAGTACTTC
TRBV4-3	TRBJ2-5	-	TRBD2	CASSQGVAGGEETQYF	TGCGCCAGCAGCCAGGGTGTCGCGGGGGGGGAAGAGACCCAGTACTTC
TRBV6-5	TRBJ1-6	-	TRBD1	CASRGQGAFNSPLHF	TGTGCCAGCAGAGGACAGGGGGCGTTTAATTCACCCCTCCACTTT
TRBV5-1	TRBJ2-1	-	TRBD2	CASRRLAGGQNNEQFF	TGCGCCAGCAGGAGACTAGCGGGGGGCCAAAACAATGAGCAGTTCTTC
TRBV6-6	TRBJ2-4	-	-	CASSYSTGAKNIQYF	TGTGCCAGCAGTTACTCGACAGGAGCCAAAAACATTCAGTACTTC
TRBV27	TRBJ2-7	-	TRBD1	CASSSLGQAAYEQYF	TGTGCCAGCAGTTCACTGGGACAGGCAGCCTACGAGCAGTACTTC
TRBV29-1	TRBJ1-1	few	TRBD1	CSVRQGGDTEAFF	TGCAGCGTCCGACAGGGCGGAGACACTGAAGCTTTCTTT
TRBV5-1	TRBJ1-3	-	-	CASSLVSGEGNTIYF	TGCGCCAGCAGCTTGGTGTCAGGGGAGGGAAACACCATATATTTT
TRBV5-8	TRBJ1-1	-	-	CASSLRGQNTEAFF	TGTGCCAGCAGCTTGAGGGGACAGAACACTGAAGCTTTCTTT
TRBV9	TRBJ2-5	-	-	CASSVGEQTQYF	TGTGCCAGCAGCGTAGGGGAGCAGACCCAGTACTTC
TRBV30	TRBJ2-2	-	-	CACPSERGNTGELFF	TGTGCCTGCCCCAGCGAAAGGGGAAACACCGGGGAGCTGTTTTTT
TRBV30	TRBJ1-2	-	-	CAQGTPSGYTF	TGTGCCCAGGGGACCCCGAGCGGCTACACCTTC
TRBV7-9	TRBJ1-1	-	-	CASSQSRTVGEAFF	TGTGCCAGCAGCCAAAGCAGGACAGTGGGTGAAGCTTTCTTT
TRBV5-1	TRBJ1-6	-	-	CASSLVAGDNSPLHF	TGCGCCAGCAGCTTGGTCGCAGGGGATAATTCACCCCTCCACTTT
TRBV7-3	TRBJ2-3	-	TRBD2	CASSLGLAGGRDTQYF	TGTGCCAGCAGCCTCGGTCTGGCGGGGGGGAGGGATACGCAGTATTTT
TRBV19	TRBJ1-2	-	TRBD1	CASSASTGGNYGYTF	TGTGCCAGTAGCGCTTCGACAGGGGGGAACTATGGCTACACCTTC